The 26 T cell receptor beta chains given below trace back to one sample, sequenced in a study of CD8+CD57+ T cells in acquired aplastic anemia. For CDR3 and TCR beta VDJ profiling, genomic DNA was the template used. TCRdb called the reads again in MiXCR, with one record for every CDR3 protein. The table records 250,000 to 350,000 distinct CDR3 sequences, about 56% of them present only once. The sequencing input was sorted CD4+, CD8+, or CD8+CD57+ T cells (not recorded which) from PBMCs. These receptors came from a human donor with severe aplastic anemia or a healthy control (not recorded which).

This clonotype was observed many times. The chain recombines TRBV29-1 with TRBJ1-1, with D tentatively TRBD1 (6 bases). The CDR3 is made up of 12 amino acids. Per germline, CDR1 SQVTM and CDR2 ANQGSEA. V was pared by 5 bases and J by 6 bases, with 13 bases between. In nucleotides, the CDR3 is TGCAGCGTTCAACAGGGTCCCCCTGAAGCTTTCTTT. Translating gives CSVQQGPPEAFF.

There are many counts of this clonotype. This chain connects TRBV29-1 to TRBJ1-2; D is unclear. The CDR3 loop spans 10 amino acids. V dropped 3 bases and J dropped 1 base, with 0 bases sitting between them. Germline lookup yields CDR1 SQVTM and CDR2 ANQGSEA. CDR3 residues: CSVDNYGYTF. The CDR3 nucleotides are TGCAGCGTTGATAACTATGGCTACACCTTC.

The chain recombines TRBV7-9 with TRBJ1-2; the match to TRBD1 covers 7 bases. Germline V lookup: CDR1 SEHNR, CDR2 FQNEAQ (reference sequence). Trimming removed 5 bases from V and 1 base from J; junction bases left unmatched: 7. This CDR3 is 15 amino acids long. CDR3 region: CASSPPGTVNYGYTF. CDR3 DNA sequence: TGTGCCAGCAGCCCCCCCGGGACAGTTAACTATGGCTACACCTTC.

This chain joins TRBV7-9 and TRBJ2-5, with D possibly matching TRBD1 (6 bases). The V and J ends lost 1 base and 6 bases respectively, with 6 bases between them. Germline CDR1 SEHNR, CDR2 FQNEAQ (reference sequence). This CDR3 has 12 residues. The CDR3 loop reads CASSLGGQTQYF. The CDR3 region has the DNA TGTGCCAGCAGCTTAGGGGGGCAGACCCAGTACTTC.

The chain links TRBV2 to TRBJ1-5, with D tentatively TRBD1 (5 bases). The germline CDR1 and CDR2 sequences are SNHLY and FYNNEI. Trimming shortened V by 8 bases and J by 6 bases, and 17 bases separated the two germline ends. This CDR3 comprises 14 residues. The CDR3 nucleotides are TGTGCCAGCGGAATAAACGGGGCGATTCAGCCCCAGCATTTT. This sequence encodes CASGINGAIQPQHF.

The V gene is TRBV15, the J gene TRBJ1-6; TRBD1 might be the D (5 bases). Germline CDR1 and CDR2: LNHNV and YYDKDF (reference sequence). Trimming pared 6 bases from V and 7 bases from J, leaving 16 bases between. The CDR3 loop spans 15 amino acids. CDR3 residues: CATRTRTTDNSPLHF. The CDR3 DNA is TGTGCCACCAGGACAAGGACAACGGACAATTCACCCCTCCACTTT.

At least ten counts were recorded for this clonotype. This CDR3 is CATATGGNEQFF. The CDR3 DNA reads TGTGCCACCGCAACAGGGGGGAATGAGCAGTTCTTC. V and J are TRBV24-1 and TRBJ2-1; 8 positions match TRBD1. Trimming at V came to 9 bases and at J to 7 bases, leaving 4 bases not matched to a gene. CDR3 size: 12 residues. The germline gives CDR1 KGHDR, CDR2 SFDVKD.

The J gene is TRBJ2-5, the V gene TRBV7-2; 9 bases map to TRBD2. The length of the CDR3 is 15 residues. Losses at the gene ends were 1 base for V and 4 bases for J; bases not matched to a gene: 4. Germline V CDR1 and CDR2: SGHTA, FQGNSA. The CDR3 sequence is CASSLEPAGGETQYF. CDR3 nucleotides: TGTGCCAGCAGCTTAGAACCAGCGGGAGGAGAGACCCAGTACTTC. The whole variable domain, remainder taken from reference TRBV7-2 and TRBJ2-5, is GAGVSQSPSNKVTEKGKDVELRCDPISGHTALYWYRQSLGQGLEFLIYFQGNSAPDKSGLPSDRFSAERTGGSVSTLTIQRTQQEDSAVYLCASSLEPAGGETQYFGPGTRLLVL.

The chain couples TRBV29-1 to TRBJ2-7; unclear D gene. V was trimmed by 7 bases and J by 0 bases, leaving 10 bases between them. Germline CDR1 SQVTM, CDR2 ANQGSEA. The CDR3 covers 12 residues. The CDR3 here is CSAKESSYEQYF. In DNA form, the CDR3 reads TGCAGCGCCAAGGAGAGCTCCTACGAGCAGTACTTC.

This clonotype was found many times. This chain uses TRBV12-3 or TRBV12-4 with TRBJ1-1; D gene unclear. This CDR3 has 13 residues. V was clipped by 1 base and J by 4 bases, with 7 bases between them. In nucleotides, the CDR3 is TGTGCCAGCAGTTTAGAGGGTGGCACTGAAGCTTTCTTT. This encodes CASSLEGGTEAFF.

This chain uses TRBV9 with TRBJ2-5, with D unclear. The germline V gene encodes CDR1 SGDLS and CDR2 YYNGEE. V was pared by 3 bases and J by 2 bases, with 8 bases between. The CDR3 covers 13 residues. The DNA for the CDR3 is TGTGCCAGCAGCGGACTCTCTCAAGAGACCCAGTACTTC. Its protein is CASSGLSQETQYF.

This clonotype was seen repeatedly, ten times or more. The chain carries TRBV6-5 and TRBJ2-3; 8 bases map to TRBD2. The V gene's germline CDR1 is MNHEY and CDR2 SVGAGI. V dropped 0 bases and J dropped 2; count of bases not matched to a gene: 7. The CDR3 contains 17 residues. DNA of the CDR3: TGTGCCAGCAGTTACTCGACCGGGCGGGGGGTCACAGATACGCAGTATTTT. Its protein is CASSYSTGRGVTDTQYF.

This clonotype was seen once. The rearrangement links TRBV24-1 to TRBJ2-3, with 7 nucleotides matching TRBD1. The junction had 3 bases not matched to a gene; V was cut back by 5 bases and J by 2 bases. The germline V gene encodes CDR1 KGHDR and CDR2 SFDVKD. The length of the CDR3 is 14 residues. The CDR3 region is CATSVGQDTDTQYF. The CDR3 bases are TGTGCCACCAGTGTCGGACAGGACACAGATACGCAGTATTTT.

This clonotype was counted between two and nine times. The CDR3 DNA reads as TGTGCCATCATGTGGGGAAACACCATATATTTT. Protein product: CAIMWGNTIYF. J is TRBJ1-3 and V is TRBV10-3; D is unresolved. CDR1 is ENHRY and CDR2 is SYGVKD in the germline V gene. V lost 7 bases, J lost 4 bases, and 5 bases lay in between. The CDR3 extends over 11 amino acids.

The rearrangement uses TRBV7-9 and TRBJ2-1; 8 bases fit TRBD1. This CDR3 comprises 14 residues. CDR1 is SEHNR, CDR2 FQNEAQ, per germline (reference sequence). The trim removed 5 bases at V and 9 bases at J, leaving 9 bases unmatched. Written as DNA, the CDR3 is TGTGCCAGCAGCACGCAGGGGGCCGGCAGTGAGCAGTTCTTC. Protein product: CASSTQGAGSEQFF.

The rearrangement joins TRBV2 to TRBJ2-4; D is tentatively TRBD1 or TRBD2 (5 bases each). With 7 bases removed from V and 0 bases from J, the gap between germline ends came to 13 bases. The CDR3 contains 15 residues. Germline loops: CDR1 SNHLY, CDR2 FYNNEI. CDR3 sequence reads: CASTPEGRAKNIQYF. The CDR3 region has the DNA TGTGCCAGCACCCCCGAGGGGAGAGCCAAAAACATTCAGTACTTC.

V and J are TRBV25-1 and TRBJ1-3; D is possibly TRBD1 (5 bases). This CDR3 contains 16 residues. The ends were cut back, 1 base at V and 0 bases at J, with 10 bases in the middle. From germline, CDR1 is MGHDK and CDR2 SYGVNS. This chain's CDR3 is CASSEWGGSSGNTIYF. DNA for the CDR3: TGTGCCAGCAGTGAATGGGGCGGGAGCTCTGGAAACACCATATATTTT.

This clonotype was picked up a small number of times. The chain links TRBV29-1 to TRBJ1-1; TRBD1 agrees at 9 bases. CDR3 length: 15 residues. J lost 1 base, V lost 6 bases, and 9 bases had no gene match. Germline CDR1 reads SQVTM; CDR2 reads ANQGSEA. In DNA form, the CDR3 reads TGCAGCGTCCTCATCGGGACAGGGCGGAACACTGAAGCTTTCTTT. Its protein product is CSVLIGTGRNTEAFF. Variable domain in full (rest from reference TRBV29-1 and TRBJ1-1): SAVISQKPSRDICQRGTSLTIQCQVDSQVTMMFWYRQQPGQSLTLIATANQGSEATYESGFVIDKFPISRPNLTFSTLTVSNMSPEDSSIYLCSVLIGTGRNTEAFFGQGTRLTVV.

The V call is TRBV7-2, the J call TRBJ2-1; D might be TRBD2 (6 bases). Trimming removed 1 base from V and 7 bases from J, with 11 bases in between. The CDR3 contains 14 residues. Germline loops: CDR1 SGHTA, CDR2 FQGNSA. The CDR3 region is CASSLGGGMNEQFF. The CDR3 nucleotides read TGTGCCAGCAGCTTAGGGGGCGGGATGAATGAGCAGTTCTTC.

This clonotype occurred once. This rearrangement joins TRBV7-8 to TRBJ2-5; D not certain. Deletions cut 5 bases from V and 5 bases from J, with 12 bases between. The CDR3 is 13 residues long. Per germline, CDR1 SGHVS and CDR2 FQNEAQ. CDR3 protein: CASSLNVRETQYF. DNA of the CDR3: TGTGCCAGCAGCCTGAATGTACGGGAGACCCAGTACTTC.

CDR3 protein: CASKAGTASYEQYF. The DNA of the CDR3 is TGCGCCAGCAAGGCGGGGACCGCCTCCTACGAGCAGTACTTC. This chain connects TRBV10-2 to TRBJ2-7; D may be TRBD2 (6 bases). The CDR3 loop spans 14 amino acids. The germline CDR1 and CDR2 sequences are WSHSY and SAAADI. V was cut by 7 bases and J by 0 bases, with 13 bases left in between.

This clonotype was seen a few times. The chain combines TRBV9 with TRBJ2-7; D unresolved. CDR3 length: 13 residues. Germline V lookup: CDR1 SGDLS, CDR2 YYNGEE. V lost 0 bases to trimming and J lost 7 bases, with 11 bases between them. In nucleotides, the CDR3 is TGTGCCAGCAGCGTAGGTACGAATGGGGAGCAGTACTTC. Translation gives CASSVGTNGEQYF.

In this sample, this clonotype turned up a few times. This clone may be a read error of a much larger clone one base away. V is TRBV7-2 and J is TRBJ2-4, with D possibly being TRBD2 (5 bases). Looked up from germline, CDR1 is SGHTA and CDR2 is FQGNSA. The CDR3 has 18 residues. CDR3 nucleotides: TGTGCCAGCCGCTCCGGGTCCCCTGCGGAGGCGGCCAAAAGCATTCAGTACTTC. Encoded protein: CASRSGSPAEAAKSIQYF.

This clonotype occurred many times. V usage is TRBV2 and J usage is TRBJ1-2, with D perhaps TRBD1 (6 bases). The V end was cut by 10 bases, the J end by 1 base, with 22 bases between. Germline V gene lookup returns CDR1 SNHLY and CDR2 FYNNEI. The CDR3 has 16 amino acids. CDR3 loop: CATPGGQSPINYGYTF. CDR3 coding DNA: TGTGCCACCCCCGGCGGACAGAGCCCCATTAACTATGGCTACACCTTC.

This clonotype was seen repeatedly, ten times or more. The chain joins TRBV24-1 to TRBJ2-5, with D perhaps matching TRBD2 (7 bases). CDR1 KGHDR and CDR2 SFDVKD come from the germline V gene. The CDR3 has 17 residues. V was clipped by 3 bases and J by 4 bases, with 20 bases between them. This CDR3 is CATSDAGDGGAGETQYF. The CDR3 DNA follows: TGTGCCACCAGTGATGCCGGGGATGGGGGGGCAGGAGAGACCCAGTACTTC.

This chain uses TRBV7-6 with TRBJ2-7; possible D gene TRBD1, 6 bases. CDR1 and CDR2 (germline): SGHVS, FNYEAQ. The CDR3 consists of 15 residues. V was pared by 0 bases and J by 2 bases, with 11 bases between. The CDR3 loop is CASSLAAGETYEQYF. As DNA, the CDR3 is TGTGCCAGCAGCTTAGCGGCAGGGGAGACCTACGAGCAGTACTTC.